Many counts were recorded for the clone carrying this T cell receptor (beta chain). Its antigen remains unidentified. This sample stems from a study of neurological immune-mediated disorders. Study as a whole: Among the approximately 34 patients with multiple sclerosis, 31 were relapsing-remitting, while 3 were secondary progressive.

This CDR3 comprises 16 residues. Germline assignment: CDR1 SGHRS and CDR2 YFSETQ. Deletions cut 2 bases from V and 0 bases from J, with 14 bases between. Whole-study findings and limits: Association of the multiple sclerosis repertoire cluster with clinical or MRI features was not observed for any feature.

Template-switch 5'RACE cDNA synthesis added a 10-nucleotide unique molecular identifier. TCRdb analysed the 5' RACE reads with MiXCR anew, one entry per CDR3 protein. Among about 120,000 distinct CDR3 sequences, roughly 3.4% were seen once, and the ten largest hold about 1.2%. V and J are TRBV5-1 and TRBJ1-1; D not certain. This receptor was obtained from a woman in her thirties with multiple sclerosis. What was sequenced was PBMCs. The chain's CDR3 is CASSLGLSGLNTEAFF. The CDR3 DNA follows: TGCGCCAGCAGCTTAGGATTGTCGGGTTTGAACACTGAAGCTTTCTTT.